One sample yielded the 4 T cell receptor beta chains listed below, sequenced in a study of regulatory T cells in long-lasting Graves disease. The time point: newly diagnosed GD, antithyroid drugs for less than 3 months. With RNA extracted from PBMCs as input, the TCR library was made. HTBI primers from iRepertoire and Arm-PCR of CDR3 regions yielded the TCR beta libraries. TCRdb recomputed calls from the multiplex PCR reads with MiXCR, one row per CDR3 protein. Of 450,000 to 600,000 distinct CDR3 sequences in the sample, about a sixth were seen once. This same sample was also taken into another study, of T cells in Graves' hyperthyroidism and ophthalmopathy.

The sample consisted of peripheral blood mononuclear cells (PBMCs), taken at new diagnosis, from a patient treated with antithyroid drugs. Source of these receptors: a middle-aged man with Graves disease.

This chain links TRBV29-1 with TRBJ1-3, with D hard to call. Trimming removed 4 bases at V and 4 bases at J, with 8 bases between. The CDR3 spans 12 residues. Germline-derived CDR1 and CDR2 are SQVTM and ANQGSEA. DNA of the CDR3: TGCAGCGTTGGGTATATGGGAAACACCATATATTTT. It specifies CSVGYMGNTIYF.

This chain connects TRBV2 to TRBJ1-1, with D maybe TRBD1 (5 bases). V gave up 6 bases and J gave up 7 bases, with 9 bases separating them. The CDR3 totals 11 residues. Germline V gene sequence: CDR1 SNHLY, CDR2 FYNNEI. This CDR3 is CASSREGEAFF. CDR3 DNA: TGTGCCAGCAGCAGGGAAGGTGAAGCTTTCTTT.

Ten or more counts support this clonotype. The V call is TRBV11-2, the J call TRBJ2-1; D unclear. V lost 1 base and J lost 8, with 9 bases in between. This CDR3 has 13 amino acids. Germline CDR1 and CDR2: SGHAT and FQNNGV. The CDR3 loop reads CASSLVTSYEQFF. The CDR3 DNA reads TGTGCCAGCAGCTTAGTCACTTCGTATGAGCAGTTCTTC.

Note on this clonotype: A clone one base away is much larger, so this may be a read error. Without the conserved terminal phenylalanine or tryptophan, this CDR3 likely stems from a read error. The chain is built from TRBV5-1 and TRBJ1-1; D might be TRBD1 (5 bases). The germline V gene encodes CDR1 SGHRS and CDR2 YFSETQ. The CDR3 has 15 residues. The germline V and J ends were trimmed by 0 bases and 4 bases, with 13 bases remaining between them. CDR3 loop: CASSLEARGTTEAFL. CDR3 sequence (DNA): TGCGCCAGCAGCTTGGAGGCTCGGGGGACCACTGAAGCTTTCCTT.